This T cell receptor beta chain was retrieved from a study of T-cell reconstitution after alpha-beta-depleted transplantation in children. It was with unique molecular identifiers that the TCRbeta library was prepared. From the PCR reads, TCRdb called clonotypes with MiXCR, one entry per CDR3 protein. Found here are roughly 120,000 distinct CDR3 sequences, roughly 23% of them singletons; the top ten hold roughly a tenth. The germline CDR1 and CDR2 sequences are MGHRA and YSYEKL. Trimming removed 2 bases from V and 4 bases from J, with 15 bases in between. This CDR3 has 17 residues. Sequencing used PBMCs, mostly from graft donor cells, obtained 180 days after TCRalphabeta/CD19-depleted stem cell transplant. The chain links TRBV4-1 to TRBJ2-6; the D gene is possibly TRBD2 (6 bases). The receptor's source is a male patient aged 2-9 years who had a stem cell transplant for chronic granulomatous disease, so the T cells may come from the graft donor. The CDR3 reads CASSQLRGGVGANVLTF. The CDR3 coding sequence is TGCGCCAGCAGCCAACTTCGGGGCGGGGTAGGGGCCAACGTCCTGACTTTC.